The 26 T cell receptor beta chains given below trace back to one sample, sequenced in a study of human T cells and chemical hapten exposure. Time point meaning: patch test 3, about 24 weeks after DPC sensitization. Treatment specified: therapeutic diphenylcyclopropenone sensitization with weekly scalp DPC. Via MiXCR, TCRdb re-called the RACE reads, giving one row per CDR3 protein. The profile shows some 62,000 distinct CDR3 sequences, around 10% of them singletons. The input for sequencing was whole blood, taken in connection with sensitization to the hapten diphenylcyclopropenone (DPC). These receptors all stem from a woman in her 30s with alopecia areata. Some clones in this sample may be carry-over from other donors' samples.

This clonotype was observed a few times. The V call is TRBV7-9, the J call TRBJ1-6, with a possible D match to TRBD1 (6 bases). The CDR3 covers 14 residues. The germline gives CDR1 SEHNR, CDR2 FQNEAQ (reference sequence). Trimming removed 1 base from V and 9 bases from J, with 10 bases in between. The CDR3 is CASSLEQGPSPLHF. As DNA, the CDR3 is TGTGCCAGCAGCTTAGAACAGGGCCCTTCACCCCTCCACTTT.

This clonotype was found a few times. V is TRBV6-2 or TRBV6-3 and J is TRBJ2-5, with a tentative D call TRBD2 (6 bases). CDR1 and CDR2 from the germline V gene are MNHEY and SVGEGT. The V end was cut by 3 bases, the J end by 5 bases, with 10 bases between. This CDR3 has 13 residues. CDR3 sequence: CASSYPSVETQYF. CDR3 DNA: TGTGCCAGCAGTTATCCTAGCGTCGAGACCCAGTACTTC.

V is TRBV29-1 and J is TRBJ1-1, with a possible D match to TRBD1 (5 bases). Trimming cost V 2 bases and J 7 bases, with 8 bases left between them. Germline assignment: CDR1 SQVTM and CDR2 ANQGSEA. This CDR3 region has 11 residues. This CDR3 is CSVEKGFEAFF. The CDR3 nucleotides are TGCAGCGTTGAAAAGGGGTTTGAAGCTTTCTTT.

The sample holds many counts of this clonotype. The rearrangement joins TRBV4-2 to TRBJ2-2, with 10 bases matching TRBD2. The V segment lost 3 bases and the J segment 3 bases; nucleotides outside the gene matches: 7. CDR1 and CDR2 (germline): LGHNA, YNFKEQ. This CDR3 spans 17 amino acids. Here the CDR3 reads CASSHQSGGADTGELFF. The CDR3, as DNA: TGTGCCAGCAGCCACCAGAGCGGGGGGGCTGACACCGGGGAGCTGTTTTTT.

The chain carries TRBV3-1 and TRBJ2-7; D remains unclear. CDR3 length equals 12 residues. V gave up 1 base and J gave up 3 bases, with 4 bases separating them. CDR1 is LGHDT and CDR2 is YNNKEL in the germline V gene (reference sequence). For the CDR3, the DNA is TGTGCCAGCAGCCAAGTCAGCTACGAGCAGTACTTC. The encoded protein is CASSQVSYEQYF.

This clonotype was recorded at least ten times. The chain links TRBV2 to TRBJ2-1, with TRBD2 matching 8 bases. CDR1 and CDR2 (germline): SNHLY, FYNNEI. Unmatched junction bases numbered 9, after V lost 3 bases and J lost 8 bases. CDR3 length: 15 amino acids. The CDR3 spells CASSEQGLVNYEQFF. DNA of the CDR3: TGTGCCAGCAGTGAGCAGGGACTAGTTAACTATGAGCAGTTCTTC.

J is TRBJ1-1 and V is TRBV2, with D hard to call. V lost 3 bases to trimming and J lost 2 bases, with 10 bases between them. The CDR3 sequence is 14 residues long. From germline, CDR1 is SNHLY and CDR2 FYNNEI. CDR3 region: CASSDPGTNTEAFF. The CDR3 DNA reads as TGTGCCAGCAGTGATCCGGGAACCAACACTGAAGCTTTCTTT.

The chain links TRBV7-3 to TRBJ2-1; weak D call: TRBD2 (5 bases). The J call may be in error: the DNA end matches TRBJ2-7 better. The CDR3 is 15 residues long. Germline V gene sequence: CDR1 SGHTA, CDR2 FQGTGA. The CDR3 region is CASSLTRDQLNEQYF. CDR3 DNA sequence: TGTGCCAGCAGCTTAACCCGGGATCAACTAAATGAGCAGTACTTC.

This chain joins TRBV6-6 and TRBJ2-1; no clear D gene. V was shortened by 4 bases and J by 3 bases, with 10 bases between the two germline ends. The CDR3 loop spans 14 amino acids. Germline-derived CDR1 and CDR2 are MNHNY and SVGAGI (reference sequence). Here the CDR3 DNA reads TGTGCCAGCAGTTCCGCCGTACGCTACAATGAGCAGTTCTTC. It specifies CASSSAVRYNEQFF.

V gene TRBV12-3 or TRBV12-4 combines with J gene TRBJ2-2, with 8 bases aligning to TRBD2. The CDR3 contains 17 residues. Unmatched junction bases numbered 9, after V lost 6 bases and J lost 0 bases. The DNA of the CDR3 is TGTGCCAGCAGCCCGTGGCGGGGGGTCGCGAACACCGGGGAGCTGTTTTTT. Translating gives CASSPWRGVANTGELFF.

The V and J genes are TRBV3-1 and TRBJ1-1, with D unresolved. Per the germline V gene, CDR1 is LGHDT and CDR2 is YNNKEL (reference sequence). This CDR3 comprises 15 residues. Trimming removed 1 base from V and 3 bases from J, with 12 bases in between. The CDR3 region is CASSQVMYSDTEAFF. CDR3 nucleotides: TGTGCCAGCAGCCAAGTGATGTACAGCGACACTGAAGCTTTCTTT.

In its sample, this clonotype was seen a few times. The chain carries TRBV5-5 and TRBJ2-6; weak D call: TRBD2 (6 bases). V gave up 4 bases and J gave up 4 bases, with 18 bases separating them. The germline gives CDR1 SGHKS, CDR2 YYEKEE (reference sequence). The CDR3 runs to 17 residues. CDR3 residues: CASSHLPGLGGANVLTF. CDR3 coding DNA: TGTGCCAGCAGCCACCTCCCGGGACTCGGAGGGGCCAACGTCCTGACTTTC.

This clonotype showed up just a few times. This sequence joins TRBV6-6 and TRBJ2-5; no clear D gene. This CDR3 region has 11 residues. The V gene's germline CDR1 is MNHNY and CDR2 SVGAGI (reference sequence). V gave up 6 bases and J gave up 5 bases, with 7 bases separating them. This CDR3 reads CASRVRETQYF. CDR3 DNA: TGTGCCAGCAGGGTCAGGGAGACCCAGTACTTC.

V and J are TRBV13 and TRBJ2-7, with 7 bases identical to TRBD1. This CDR3 is built from 16 residues. V lost 0 bases and J lost 0; bases outside the gene matches: 5. CDR1 PRHDT and CDR2 FYEKMQ come from the germline V gene (reference sequence). CDR3 residues: CASSLGRGTASYEQYF. CDR3 nucleotides: TGTGCCAGCAGCTTAGGCCGAGGGACAGCCTCCTACGAGCAGTACTTC. Supplemented by reference TRBV13 and TRBJ2-7, the full variable domain reads AAGVIQSPRHLIKEKRETATLKCYPIPRHDTVYWYQQGPGQDPQFLISFYEKMQSDKGSIPDRFSAQQFSDYHSELNMSSLELGDSALYFCASSLGRGTASYEQYFGPGTRLTVT.

This clonotype appeared many times. The gene calls are TRBV29-1 and TRBJ2-5; 8 bases fit TRBD1. In germline, CDR1 is SQVTM, CDR2 ANQGSEA. This CDR3 region has 16 residues. The trim removed 3 bases at V and 3 bases at J, leaving 12 bases unmatched. The CDR3: CSVDVTGTGRKETQYF. As DNA, the CDR3 is TGCAGCGTTGATGTAACCGGGACAGGAAGAAAAGAGACCCAGTACTTC.

This chain connects TRBV7-3 to TRBJ1-3, with D tentatively TRBD1 (5 bases). Germline CDR1 reads SGHTA; CDR2 reads FQGTGA. V was pared by 4 bases and J by 3 bases, with 13 bases between. This CDR3 has 15 residues. CDR3 nucleotide sequence: TGTGCCAGCAGCTGGGGACCGTCCGGTGGAAACACCATATATTTT. It translates to CASSWGPSGGNTIYF.

This clonotype occurred a few times. This chain connects TRBV3-1 to TRBJ1-1, with TRBD1 identical over 7 bases. J was trimmed by 0 bases and V by 2 bases; bases with no gene match: 0. The CDR3 has 14 residues. Germline assignment: CDR1 LGHDT and CDR2 YNNKEL (reference sequence). The DNA of the CDR3 is TGTGCCAGCAGCCAAACAGGGGTGAACACTGAAGCTTTCTTT. It is translated as CASSQTGVNTEAFF. Full variable domain (outside the CDR3, taken from reference TRBV3-1 and TRBJ1-1): DTAVSQTPKYLVTQMGNDKSIKCEQNLGHDTMYWYKQDSKKFLKIMFSYNNKELIINETVPNRFSPKSPDKAHLNLHINSLELGDSAVYFCASSQTGVNTEAFFGQGTRLTVV.

The gene calls are TRBV4-1 and TRBJ1-2; 8 bases are shared with TRBD1. The germline gives CDR1 MGHRA, CDR2 YSYEKL. The CDR3 length is 16 residues. After removal of 5 bases from V and 4 bases from J, the junction contained 12 bases not matched to a gene. CDR3 residues: CASSSNGQGASYGYTF. The CDR3 DNA is TGCGCCAGCAGCTCAAATGGCCAGGGGGCTAGCTATGGCTACACCTTC.

The sample holds a few counts of this clonotype. This chain connects TRBV7-2 to TRBJ2-6; D ambiguous. Trimming took off 6 bases at V and 0 bases at J, with 9 bases between the two ends. This CDR3 is built from 15 residues. Germline V gene lookup returns CDR1 SGHTA and CDR2 FQGNSA. Here the CDR3 reads CASSRAHSGANVLTF. In nucleotides, the CDR3 is TGTGCCAGCAGTCGGGCCCACTCTGGGGCCAACGTCCTGACTTTC.

V usage is TRBV9 and J usage is TRBJ1-1, with D unclear. V lost 0 bases to trimming and J lost 1 base, with 7 bases between them. The CDR3 consists of 14 residues. The V gene's germline CDR1 is SGDLS and CDR2 YYNGEE. The CDR3 protein is CASSVAQTNTEAFF. DNA for the CDR3: TGTGCCAGCAGCGTAGCACAGACGAACACTGAAGCTTTCTTT.

The sample holds many counts of this clonotype. The V and J genes are TRBV7-9 and TRBJ2-1; D is unclear. Germline CDR1 SEHNR, CDR2 FQNEAQ (reference sequence). This CDR3 comprises 11 residues. Trimming removed 1 base from V and 7 bases from J, with 2 bases in between. The CDR3 sequence is CASSLGNEQFF. In nucleotides, the CDR3 is TGTGCCAGCAGCTTAGGGAATGAGCAGTTCTTC.

This clonotype has at least ten counts. V and J are TRBV14 and TRBJ2-3; D might be TRBD1 (6 bases). Germline V gene data show CDR1 as SGHDN and CDR2 as FVKESK. With 3 bases removed from V and 2 bases from J, the gap between germline ends came to 12 bases. The CDR3 is made up of 15 amino acids. CDR3 residues: CASSHRTAYTDTQYF. The DNA for the CDR3 is TGTGCCAGCAGCCACCGGACAGCGTACACAGATACGCAGTATTTT.

The sample holds many counts of this clonotype. The J gene is TRBJ2-2, the V gene TRBV7-2; possible D gene TRBD1, 6 bases. Trimming took off 3 bases at V and 12 bases at J, with 8 bases between the two ends. The CDR3 contains 11 residues. Germline V lookup: CDR1 SGHTA, CDR2 FQGNSA. The CDR3 nucleotides are TGTGCCAGCAGCTTCCAGGGGCAGCTGTTTTTT. Its translation is CASSFQGQLFF.

This clonotype has just one count. V and J are TRBV4-3 and TRBJ1-1; the D is unclear. The CDR3 is 16 residues long. V was trimmed by 0 bases and J by 3 bases, leaving 14 bases between them. Germline-derived CDR1 and CDR2 are LGHNA and YSLEER. CDR3 loop: CASSQDKGRSHTEAFF. CDR3 in DNA: TGCGCCAGCAGCCAAGATAAAGGACGGTCGCACACTGAAGCTTTCTTT.

This clonotype was observed a few times. This chain connects TRBV7-2 to TRBJ1-1; the D gene is possibly TRBD1 (6 bases). V lost 5 bases and J 4 bases, leaving 14 bases between the germline ends. The CDR3 length is 14 residues. Germline CDR1 SGHTA, CDR2 FQGNSA. CDR3 nucleotides: TGTGCCAGCAGCCGTGCCAGGGGATTCACTGAAGCTTTCTTT. Translating it yields CASSRARGFTEAFF.

This chain connects TRBV5-1 to TRBJ2-3; D unclear. Between the trimmed V and J ends, which lost 5 bases and 3 bases, there was a span of 7 bases. CDR1 SGHRS and CDR2 YFSETQ come from the germline V gene. The CDR3 length is 12 residues. The CDR3 bases are TGCGCCAGCAGTGAAATGACAGATACGCAGTATTTT. It translates to CASSEMTDTQYF.